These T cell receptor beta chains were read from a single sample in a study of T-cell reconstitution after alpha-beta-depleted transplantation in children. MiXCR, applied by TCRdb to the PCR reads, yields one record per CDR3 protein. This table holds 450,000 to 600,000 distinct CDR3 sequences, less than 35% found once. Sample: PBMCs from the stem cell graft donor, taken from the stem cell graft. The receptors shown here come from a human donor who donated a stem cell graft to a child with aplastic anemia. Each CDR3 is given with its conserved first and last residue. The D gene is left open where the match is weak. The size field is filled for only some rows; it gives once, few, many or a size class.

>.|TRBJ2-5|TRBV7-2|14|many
TGTGCCAGCAGCTTAGCGGCAGTCCAAGAGACCCAGTACTTC
CASSLAAVQETQYF
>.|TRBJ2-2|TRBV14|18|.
TGTGCCAGCAGCCCCTTAGCTGGGGCGACTGCGAACACCGGGGAGCTGTTTTTT
CASSPLAGATANTGELFF
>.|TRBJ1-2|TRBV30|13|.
TGTGCCTGGAGTGTAAGGGGGGCGAATGGCTACACCTTC
CAWSVRGANGYTF
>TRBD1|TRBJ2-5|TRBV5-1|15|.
TGCGCCAGCAGCGGGGGACAGGGTTGGTCAGAGACCCAGTACTTC
CASSGGQGWSETQYF
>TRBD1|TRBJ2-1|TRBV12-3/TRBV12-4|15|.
TGTGCCAGCAGTCCACAGGGGGCGTTCGGCAATGAGCAGTTCTTC
CASSPQGAFGNEQFF
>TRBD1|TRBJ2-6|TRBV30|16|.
TGTGCCTGGAGACCGTACCTGACAGGGGAGCCCAACGTCCTGACTTTC
CAWRPYLTGEPNVLTF
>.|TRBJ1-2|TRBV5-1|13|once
TGCGCCAGCAGCTTATTTACAGGACGTGGCTACACCTTC
CASSLFTGRGYTF
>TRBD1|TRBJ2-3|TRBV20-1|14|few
TGCAGTGCTAGGACAGGGGGCCTCACAGATACGCAGTATTTT
CSARTGGLTDTQYF
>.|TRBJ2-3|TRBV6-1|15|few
TGTGCCAGCAGCACTTATTCAACAGGGTCAGATACGCAGTATTTT
CASSTYSTGSDTQYF
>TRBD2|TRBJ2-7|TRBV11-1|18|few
TGTGCCAGCAGCTCCTATGGGACTAGCGGGACATCAGATTACGAGCAGTACTTC
CASSSYGTSGTSDYEQYF
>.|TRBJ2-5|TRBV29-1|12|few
TGCAGCGTTTGGGGTCCCGGAGAGACCCAGTACTTC
CSVWGPGETQYF
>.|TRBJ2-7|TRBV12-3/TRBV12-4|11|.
TGTGCCAGCAGTATCTACTACGAGCAGTACTTC
CASSIYYEQYF
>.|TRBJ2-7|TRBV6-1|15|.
TGTGCCAGCGGTATTAAAAGGACAACGTACTACGAGCAGTACTTC
CASGIKRTTYYEQYF
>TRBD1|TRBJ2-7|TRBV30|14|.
TGTGCCTGGAGGGCCGGGACAGCCACCTACGAGCAGTACTTC
CAWRAGTATYEQYF
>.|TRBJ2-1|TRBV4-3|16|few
TGCGCCAGCAGCCAAGGCGGGACCACGACCTACAATGAGCAGTTCTTC
CASSQGGTTTYNEQFF
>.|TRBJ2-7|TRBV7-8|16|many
TGTGCCAGCAGCTTAGCAGCTGGTGTGGTGAGCTACGAGCAGTACTTC
CASSLAAGVVSYEQYF
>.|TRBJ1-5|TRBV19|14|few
TGTGCCAGTAGGGACGGGAATAGCAATCAGCCCCAGCATTTT
CASRDGNSNQPQHF